The 10 T cell receptor beta chains presented below share a single source sample, sequenced in a study of shared clonotypes between healthy human individuals. Here immunoSEQ multiplex PCR was the method, and the copy in TCRdb shows in-frame clones only, minus some. The sample carries about 960,000 clones, over 60% recorded once. The sample was memory CD4+ T cells sorted from blood. Stated subset: CD45RA-negative fraction. These receptor sequences come from a young man in good health.

The rearrangement joins TRBV7-9 to TRBJ1-2; D is unclear. V was clipped by 5 bases and J by 6 bases, with 13 bases between them. Per germline, CDR1 SEHNR and CDR2 FQNEAQ (reference sequence). This CDR3 comprises 13 residues. DNA of the CDR3: TGTGCCAGCAGCGACCGGTCCTTGGATGGCTACACCTTC. Translated: CASSDRSLDGYTF.

V gene TRBV9 combines with J gene TRBJ2-5, with D perhaps TRBD1 (6 bases). The CDR3 is 14 amino acids. V gave up 3 bases and J gave up 5 bases, with 14 bases separating them. CDR1 and CDR2 (germline): SGDLS, YYNGEE. DNA for the CDR3: TGTGCCAGCAGCGCGCCGGGACAAAGCGAGACCCAGTACTTC. This encodes CASSAPGQSETQYF.

CDR3 sequence reads: CASSLVSAAGGTDTQYF. DNA for the CDR3: TGTGCCAGCAGCTTAGTCTCCGCAGCGGGAGGAACAGATACGCAGTATTTT. This rearrangement joins TRBV7-2 to TRBJ2-3, with 9 bases that match TRBD2. CDR3 size: 17 residues. The V gene end was trimmed by 1 base and the J gene end by 3 bases; junction bases not matched to a gene: 8. Germline CDR1 is SGHTA and CDR2 is FQGNSA. Full variable domain (outside the CDR3, taken from reference TRBV7-2 and TRBJ2-3): GAGVSQSPSNKVTEKGKDVELRCDPISGHTALYWYRQSLGQGLEFLIYFQGNSAPDKSGLPSDRFSAERTGGSVSTLTIQRTQQEDSAVYLCASSLVSAAGGTDTQYFGPGTRLTVL.

This clone was seen only a few times. This chain links TRBV5-6 with TRBJ1-5; no reliable D call. The CDR3 spans 14 residues. Germline V gives CDR1 SGHDT, CDR2 YYEEEE. Between the trimmed V and J ends, which lost 4 bases and 7 bases, there was a span of 15 bases. Here the CDR3 reads CASSRSGGGQPQHF. Written as DNA, the CDR3 is TGTGCCAGCAGCCGCAGCGGTGGAGGCCAGCCCCAGCATTTT. Supplemented by reference TRBV5-6 and TRBJ1-5, the full variable domain reads DAGVTQSPTHLIKTRGQQVTLRCSPKSGHDTVSWYQQALGQGPQFIFQYYEEEERQRGNFPDRFSGHQFPNYSSELNVNALLLGDSALYLCASSRSGGGQPQHFGDGTRLSIL.

V gene TRBV7-9 combines with J gene TRBJ1-5; tentative D call: TRBD1 (6 bases). The V gene lost 3 bases and the J gene lost 3 bases, with 12 bases spanning the gap. The germline gives CDR1 SEHNR, CDR2 FQNEAQ (reference sequence). This CDR3 is built from 15 residues. The DNA for the CDR3 is TGTGCCAGCAGCTTCAGCGGGGGCGTCAATCAGCCCCAGCATTTT. Encoded protein: CASSFSGGVNQPQHF. The full variable domain, in which reference TRBV7-9 and TRBJ1-5 provide the parts outside the CDR3, is DTGVSQNPRHKITKRGQNVTFRCDPISEHNRLYWYRQTLGQGPEFLTYFQNEAQLEKSRLLSDRFSAERPKGSFSTLEIQRTEQGDSAMYLCASSFSGGVNQPQHFGDGTRLSIL.

The chain combines TRBV28 with TRBJ2-3; 10 bases are shared with TRBD2. CDR3 length: 16 residues. Looked up from germline, CDR1 is MDHEN and CDR2 is SYDVKM. The V and J ends lost 4 bases and 8 bases, in that order; junction bases with no gene match: 12. The CDR3 loop is CASSSFTSGISVTQYF. CDR3 sequence (DNA): TGTGCCAGCAGTTCGTTCACTAGCGGGATCAGCGTTACGCAGTATTTT.

In its sample, this clone was seen once. This chain joins TRBV2 and TRBJ2-7; either TRBD1 or TRBD2 may supply D (5 bases each). This CDR3 contains 15 residues. Germline CDR1 is SNHLY and CDR2 is FYNNEI. V lost 1 base to trimming and J lost 7 bases, with 17 bases between them. CDR3 sequence: CASSEEGPPIGEQYF. For the CDR3, the DNA is TGTGCCAGCAGTGAAGAGGGACCCCCGATCGGGGAGCAGTACTTC.

The rearrangement links TRBV5-1 to TRBJ2-3; 10 positions agree with TRBD1. CDR3 length: 16 amino acids. The germline CDR1 and CDR2 sequences are SGHRS and YFSETQ. With 3 bases clipped from V and 2 bases from J, the junction kept 6 bases outside the gene matches. CDR3 sequence: CASSSTGTGDTDTQYF. The CDR3 region has the DNA TGCGCCAGCAGCTCAACCGGGACAGGGGACACAGATACGCAGTATTTT.

The rearrangement links TRBV13 to TRBJ2-1; D call uncertain. The CDR3 totals 15 residues. Per germline, CDR1 PRHDT and CDR2 FYEKMQ (reference sequence). V lost 1 base, J lost 0 bases, and 7 bases lay in between. The CDR3 region is CASSLAASSYNEQFF. DNA for the CDR3: TGTGCCAGCAGCTTAGCAGCGAGCTCCTACAATGAGCAGTTCTTC.

The chain combines TRBV7-8 with TRBJ2-7; 9 nucleotides align to TRBD2. Trimming cost V 8 bases and J 2 bases; bases outside gene matches: 7. Germline CDR1 and CDR2: SGHVS and FQNEAQ. This CDR3 has 14 residues. CDR3: CASGTSTGAYEQYF. The CDR3 coding sequence is TGTGCCAGCGGGACTAGCACAGGGGCCTACGAGCAGTACTTC.